The next 31 T cell receptor beta chains were all read from a single sample in a study of cytomegalovirus exposure and HLA in healthy donors. PCR amplification relied on 60 Vbeta primers (plus 13 Jbeta primers). Method: immunoSEQ multiplex PCR; TCRdb's copy keeps in-frame clones and lacks some. The data contain around 150,000 clones, around 85% of them singletons. The sample was PBMCs. These receptors were collected from a man in his forties in good health and CMV-seronegative.

The chain links TRBV4-2 to TRBJ2-1, with D possibly TRBD2 on 5 matching bases. Germline CDR1 reads LGHNA; CDR2 reads YNFKEQ. The length of the CDR3 is 17 residues. V lost 1 base and J lost 0, with 13 bases in between. The CDR3 region is CASSQGPLGSSYNEQFF. CDR3 coding DNA: TGTGCCAGCAGCCAAGGCCCACTAGGGAGCTCCTACAATGAGCAGTTCTTC.

This clone was observed a few times. V and J are TRBV11-2 and TRBJ2-3; the D gene is possibly TRBD2 (7 bases). CDR1 SGHAT and CDR2 FQNNGV come from the germline V gene. This CDR3 region has 15 residues. V lost 5 bases, J lost 2 bases, and 14 bases lay in between. The CDR3 protein is CASSLEGGNTDTQYF. Here the CDR3 DNA reads TGTGCCAGCAGCCTCGAGGGGGGGAACACAGATACGCAGTATTTT.

The rearrangement uses TRBV18 and TRBJ2-3; the D is unclear. CDR1 and CDR2 (germline): KGHSH, LQKENI. The ends were cut back, 6 bases at V and 4 bases at J, with 8 bases in the middle. The CDR3 is 12 amino acids. This CDR3 reads CASSLGADTQYF. The CDR3 DNA reads TGTGCCAGCTCGCTCGGTGCAGATACGCAGTATTTT.

The count of this clone is one. A read error may produce the germline difference seen at one junction end. This chain joins TRBV6-5 and TRBJ1-5, with D unclear. The V gene's germline CDR1 is MNHEY and CDR2 SVGAGI. CDR3 length equals 16 residues. This chain's CDR3 is CASSNSGLGGNQPQHF. CDR3 DNA: TGTGCCAGCAGTAACTCGGGCCTCGGTGGCAATCAGCCCCAGCATTTT.

The chain couples TRBV11-2 to TRBJ2-3; the match to TRBD1 covers 7 bases. The germline V gene encodes CDR1 SGHAT and CDR2 FQNNGV. This CDR3 has 13 residues. V was pared by 5 bases and J by 4 bases, with 3 bases of the junction left unmatched. The CDR3 nucleotides are TGTGCCAGCAGCCAGACAGGGCCAGATACGCAGTATTTT. Amino acids: CASSQTGPDTQYF.

This clone appeared once. The chain couples TRBV15 to TRBJ2-7; the D is unclear. The V gene lost 0 bases and the J gene lost 7 bases, with 13 bases spanning the gap. The CDR3 covers 14 residues. Germline CDR1 is LNHNV and CDR2 is YYDKDF (reference sequence). The CDR3: CATSRDRRIWEQYF. In DNA, the CDR3 is TGTGCCACCAGCAGAGATCGGCGGATATGGGAGCAGTACTTC.

The CDR3 bases are TGTGCCAGCAGTTCGGAGGTAGCGGTCTACAATGAGCAGTTCTTC. It yields the protein CASSSEVAVYNEQFF. The genes are TRBV6-5 and TRBJ2-1, with D maybe TRBD2 (6 bases). The germline CDR1 and CDR2 sequences are MNHEY and SVGAGI. The CDR3 totals 15 residues. Trimming removed 4 bases from V and 3 bases from J, with 13 bases in between.

V and J are TRBV6-5 and TRBJ2-2; D remains unclear. Trimming removed 2 bases at V and 7 bases at J, with 8 bases between. This CDR3 spans 13 amino acids. Germline-derived CDR1 and CDR2 are MNHEY and SVGAGI. Written as DNA, the CDR3 is TGTGCCAGCAGTTACCGTAGAGGCGGGGAGCTGTTTTTT. It encodes CASSYRRGGELFF.

The chain couples TRBV5-1 to TRBJ2-2; 9 bases are a match to TRBD1. Germline-derived CDR1 and CDR2 are SGHRS and YFSETQ. V dropped 7 bases and J dropped 8; count of bases not matched to a gene: 12. This CDR3 comprises 15 residues. CDR3 sequence: CASVRGTGKSGELFF. CDR3 nucleotides: TGCGCCAGCGTGCGTGGGACAGGGAAGTCAGGGGAGCTGTTTTTT.

This clone was seen only once. The chain is built from TRBV7-2 and TRBJ2-1, with 9 nucleotides matching TRBD1. Germline V gene data show CDR1 as SGHTA and CDR2 as FQGNSA. Unmatched junction bases numbered 8, after V lost 3 bases and J lost 8 bases. This CDR3 is 15 amino acids long. The CDR3 loop reads CASSLGQGGVDEQFF. The CDR3 nucleotides are TGTGCCAGCAGCTTGGGACAGGGTGGGGTCGATGAGCAGTTCTTC.

This sequence joins TRBV19 and TRBJ1-2; TRBD1 matches 9 bases. Looked up from germline, CDR1 is LNHDA and CDR2 is SQIVND (reference sequence). The ends lost 4 bases at V and 5 bases at J; junction bases unmatched: 8. The CDR3 is 15 residues long. In DNA form, the CDR3 reads TGTGCCAGTAGTAACTATACAGGGGGCCTGTATGGCTACACCTTC. As protein: CASSNYTGGLYGYTF.

The chain links TRBV7-9 to TRBJ2-2; 9 bases are a match to TRBD2. The CDR3 loop spans 15 amino acids. J was trimmed by 4 bases and V by 4 bases; bases with no gene match: 4. The germline gives CDR1 SEHNR, CDR2 FQNEAQ (reference sequence). The CDR3 region has the DNA TGTGCCAGCAGCTCGCGGGGGGGCGGCACCGGGGAGCTGTTTTTT. Its translation: CASSSRGGGTGELFF.

The CDR3 nucleotides are TGCGCCAGCAGCCTACCGGGACAGAACTACGAGCAGTACTTC. This encodes CASSLPGQNYEQYF. The gene calls are TRBV5-1 and TRBJ2-7, with 7 bases aligning to TRBD1. V lost 4 bases, J lost 3 bases, and 7 bases stayed unmatched. The CDR3 runs 14 residues. Germline V gene sequence: CDR1 SGHRS, CDR2 YFSETQ. The complete variable domain, with remaining parts taken from reference TRBV5-1 and TRBJ2-7, reads KAGVTQTPRYLIKTRGQQVTLSCSPISGHRSVSWYQQTPGQGLQFLFEYFSETQRNKGNFPGRFSGRQFSNSRSEMNVSTLELGDSALYLCASSLPGQNYEQYFGPGTRLTVT.

The chain joins TRBV7-8 to TRBJ2-2, with D tentatively TRBD2 (5 bases). Germline V gene lookup returns CDR1 SGHVS and CDR2 FQNEAQ. The CDR3 consists of 16 residues. V was trimmed by 0 bases and J by 2 bases, leaving 10 bases between them. Here the CDR3 reads CASSLARVSNTGELFF. CDR3 sequence (DNA): TGTGCCAGCAGCTTAGCGAGGGTCTCCAACACCGGGGAGCTGTTTTTT. The whole variable domain, remainder taken from reference TRBV7-8 and TRBJ2-2, is GAGVSQSPRYKVAKRGQDVALRCDPISGHVSLFWYQQALGQGPEFLTYFQNEAQLDKSGLPSDRFFAERPEGSVSTLKIQRTQQEDSAVYLCASSLARVSNTGELFFGEGSRLTVL.

The chain employs TRBV7-2 and TRBJ2-1; 10 nucleotides match TRBD2. The CDR3 is made up of 15 amino acids. Germline V gene data show CDR1 as SGHTA and CDR2 as FQGNSA. V lost 1 base and J lost 7; bases outside the gene matches: 4. For the CDR3, the DNA is TGTGCCAGCAGCTTAGGGACTAGCGGCTATAATGAGCAGTTCTTC. Translating gives CASSLGTSGYNEQFF.

The CDR3 region is CASGLGGAGYTF. The CDR3 DNA reads TGTGCTAGTGGCCTGGGGGGGGCTGGCTACACCTTC. The V call is TRBV12-5, the J call TRBJ1-2, with TRBD1 as a possible D gene (6 bases). CDR3 length: 12 residues. V lost 6 bases and J lost 7, with 12 bases in between. Looked up from germline, CDR1 is LGHNT and CDR2 is FRNRAP.

This chain joins TRBV7-9 and TRBJ2-2; the D gene is possibly TRBD2 (5 bases). The ends were cut back, 7 bases at V and 4 bases at J, with 19 bases in the middle. CDR3 length: 16 residues. Germline V lookup: CDR1 SEHNR, CDR2 FQNEAQ (reference sequence). CDR3 in amino acids: CASIIPARDRTGELFF. The CDR3 DNA follows: TGTGCCAGCATCATACCCGCGAGGGATCGCACCGGGGAGCTGTTTTTT.

V gene TRBV5-6 combines with J gene TRBJ2-3; TRBD2 matches 7 bases. The CDR3 has 14 amino acids. The V gene's germline CDR1 is SGHDT and CDR2 YYEEEE. Trimming at V came to 2 bases and at J to 2 bases, leaving 2 bases not matched to a gene. CDR3 nucleotide sequence: TGTGCCAGCAGCTTCGGGGGGTACACAGATACGCAGTATTTT. Residues: CASSFGGYTDTQYF.

The table lists this clone with a count of one. The rearrangement uses TRBV6-1 and TRBJ2-7; D unresolved. V was pared by 2 bases and J by 9 bases, with 14 bases between. Per the germline V gene, CDR1 is MNHNS and CDR2 is SASEGT. This CDR3 contains 13 residues. The CDR3 loop reads CASSESGYSVQYF. CDR3 DNA: TGTGCCAGCAGTGAATCCGGGTATAGTGTGCAGTACTTC.

J is TRBJ2-1 and V is TRBV15; TRBD2 agrees at 9 bases. Per germline, CDR1 LNHNV and CDR2 YYDKDF (reference sequence). The CDR3 is 15 residues long. V lost 5 bases, J lost 7 bases, and 9 bases stayed unmatched. Here the CDR3 DNA reads TGTGCCACCAGCCCGTGGGCGGGGGGGCGGAATGAGCAGTTCTTC. It encodes CATSPWAGGRNEQFF.

This chain connects TRBV19 to TRBJ2-5, with 7 bases aligning to TRBD2. The CDR3 totals 15 residues. Unmatched junction bases numbered 7, after V lost 4 bases and J lost 2 bases. Germline-derived CDR1 and CDR2 are LNHDA and SQIVND (reference sequence). The CDR3 sequence: CASSRRLADQETQYF. The DNA for the CDR3 is TGTGCCAGTAGTAGGCGACTAGCAGATCAAGAGACCCAGTACTTC. Full variable domain (missing parts from reference TRBV19 and TRBJ2-5): DGGITQSPKYLFRKEGQNVTLSCEQNLNHDAMYWYRQDPGQGLRLIYYSQIVNDFQKGDIAEGYSVSREKKESFPLTVTSAQKNPTAFYLCASSRRLADQETQYFGPGTRLLVL.

The rearrangement joins TRBV11-3 to TRBJ2-7, with D maybe TRBD2 (5 bases). Trimming took 5 bases from V and 0 from J, leaving 14 bases between them. The CDR3 extends over 15 amino acids. Looked up from germline, CDR1 is SGHNT and CDR2 is YENEEA. The CDR3 loop reads CASSLGGGSSYEQYF. For the CDR3, the DNA is TGTGCCAGCAGCCTAGGAGGTGGCAGCTCCTACGAGCAGTACTTC.

The chain is built from TRBV7-9 and TRBJ1-4; 9 bases are shared with TRBD1. V dropped 5 bases and J dropped 8; count of bases not matched to a gene: 9. The CDR3 spans 15 residues. CDR1 SEHNR and CDR2 FQNEAQ come from the germline V gene (reference sequence). The CDR3 loop reads CASSPEGQGLEKLFF. The CDR3 bases are TGTGCCAGCAGCCCAGAGGGACAGGGACTGGAAAAACTGTTTTTT.

The rearrangement links TRBV7-3 to TRBJ1-1; possible D gene TRBD1, 6 bases. The CDR3 runs 14 residues. CDR1 and CDR2 (germline): SGHTA, FQGTGA. V lost 2 bases to trimming and J lost 4 bases, with 11 bases between them. As DNA, the CDR3 is TGTGCCAGCAGCTTATTAGGGGGGGGCACTGAAGCTTTCTTT. As protein: CASSLLGGGTEAFF. The entire variable domain, with the rest obtained from reference TRBV7-3 and TRBJ1-1, is as follows: GAGVSQTPSNKVTEKGKYVELRCDPISGHTALYWYRQSLGQGPEFLIYFQGTGAADDSGLPNDRFFAVRPEGSVSTLKIQRTERGDSAVYLCASSLLGGGTEAFFGQGTRLTVV.

The chain has TRBV18 and TRBJ2-2, with 12 bases that match TRBD2. Per germline, CDR1 KGHSH and CDR2 LQKENI. With V trimmed by 6 bases and J by 2 bases, 10 bases remained unmatched. The CDR3 has 18 residues. CDR3 DNA: TGTGCCAGCTCGCCGACTAGCGGGGGCCGCCCAAACACCGGGGAGCTGTTTTTT. It codes for CASSPTSGGRPNTGELFF.

This chain uses TRBV7-9 with TRBJ1-1; no reliable D call. Trimming removed 2 bases from V and 2 bases from J, with 12 bases in between. Germline-derived CDR1 and CDR2 are SEHNR and FQNEAQ (reference sequence). The CDR3 is 15 residues long. The CDR3 loop reads CASSLSTTSNTEAFF. The CDR3 bases are TGTGCCAGCAGCTTAAGCACTACCTCAAACACTGAAGCTTTCTTT.

This clone was recorded a few times. The gene calls are TRBV30 and TRBJ2-7, with D tentatively TRBD1 (6 bases). Germline CDR1 reads GTSNPN; CDR2 reads SVGIG (reference sequence). Trimming removed 2 bases from V and 7 bases from J, with 18 bases in between. The CDR3 is made up of 14 amino acids. The CDR3 DNA follows: TGTGCCTGGAGTCCCGACAGGCCCTCGGGGGAGCAGTACTTC. Translated, it gives CAWSPDRPSGEQYF.

The V gene is TRBV23-1, the J gene TRBJ1-5; D uncertain. TRBV23-1 carries the ORF label, with uncertain function. The CDR3 contains 11 residues. V shed 2 bases and J shed 7 bases, with 3 bases lying between them. This CDR3 is CASSQGQPQHF. The CDR3 DNA reads as TGCGCCAGCAGTCAAGGCCAGCCCCAGCATTTT.

The chain combines TRBV6-1 with TRBJ2-7; TRBD1 agrees at 7 bases. V shed 5 bases and J 7 bases; nucleotides not matched to a gene: 14. The CDR3 has 15 residues. Germline V gives CDR1 MNHNS, CDR2 SASEGT. CDR3 sequence reads: CASSKTGTAEGEQYF. For the CDR3, the DNA is TGTGCCAGCAGTAAAACCGGGACAGCCGAAGGGGAGCAGTACTTC.

This chain connects TRBV30 to TRBJ2-2; 8 bases map to TRBD1. CDR1 and CDR2 from the germline V gene are GTSNPN and SVGIG (reference sequence). Germline trimming cut 8 bases from V and 3 bases from J; bases unmatched to any gene: 11. This CDR3 has 15 amino acids. The CDR3 DNA sequence: TGTGCCGGCGCAAAGGGGACAGGAGACACCGGGGAGCTGTTTTTT. This gives the protein CAGAKGTGDTGELFF.

This chain links TRBV27 with TRBJ2-1; D is possibly TRBD2 (7 bases). Germline lookup yields CDR1 MNHEY and CDR2 SMNVEV (reference sequence). The V gene lost 5 bases and the J gene lost 6 bases, with 17 bases spanning the gap. The CDR3 sequence is 15 residues long. The CDR3 DNA sequence: TGTGCCAGCAGTCAACTGGGGGGGCTAGTCAATGAGCAGTTCTTC. It is translated as CASSQLGGLVNEQFF.